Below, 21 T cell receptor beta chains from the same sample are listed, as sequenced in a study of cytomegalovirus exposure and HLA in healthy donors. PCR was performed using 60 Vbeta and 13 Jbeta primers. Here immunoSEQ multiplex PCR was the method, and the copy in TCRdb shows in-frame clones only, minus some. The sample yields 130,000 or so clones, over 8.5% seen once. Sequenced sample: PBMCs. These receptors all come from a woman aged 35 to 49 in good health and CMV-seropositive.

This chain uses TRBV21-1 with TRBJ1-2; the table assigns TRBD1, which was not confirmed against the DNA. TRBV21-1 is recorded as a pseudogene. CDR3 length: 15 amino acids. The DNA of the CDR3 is TGTGCCAGCAGCAAAGAAGGGGGCCCCCTCTATGGCTACACCTTC. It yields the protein CASSKEGGPLYGYTF.

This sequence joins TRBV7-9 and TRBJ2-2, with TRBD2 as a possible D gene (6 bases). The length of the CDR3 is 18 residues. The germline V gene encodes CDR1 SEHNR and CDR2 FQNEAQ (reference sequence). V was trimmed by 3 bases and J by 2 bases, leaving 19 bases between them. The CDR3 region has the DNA TGTGCCAGCAGCTTTAGCACCGGGACTTCACTTAACACCGGGGAGCTGTTTTTT. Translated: CASSFSTGTSLNTGELFF.

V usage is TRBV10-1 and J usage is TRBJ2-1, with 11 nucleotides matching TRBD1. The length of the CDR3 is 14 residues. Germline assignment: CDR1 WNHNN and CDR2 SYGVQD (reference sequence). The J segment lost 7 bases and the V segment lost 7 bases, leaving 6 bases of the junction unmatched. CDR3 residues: CASTRDRGFNEQFF. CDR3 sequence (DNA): TGCGCCAGCACCCGGGACAGGGGGTTTAATGAGCAGTTCTTC.

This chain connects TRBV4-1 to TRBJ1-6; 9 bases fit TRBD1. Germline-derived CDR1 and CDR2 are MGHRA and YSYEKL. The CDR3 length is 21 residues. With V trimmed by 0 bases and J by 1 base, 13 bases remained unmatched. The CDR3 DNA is TGCGCCAGCAGCCAAGATAGGGGGACAGGGAAGAGCGCGTCCTATAATTCACCCCTCCACTTT. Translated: CASSQDRGTGKSASYNSPLHF.

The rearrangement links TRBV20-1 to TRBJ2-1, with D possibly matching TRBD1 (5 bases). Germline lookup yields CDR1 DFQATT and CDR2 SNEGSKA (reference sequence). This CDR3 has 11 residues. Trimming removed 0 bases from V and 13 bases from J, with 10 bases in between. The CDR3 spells CSAREAGHQFF. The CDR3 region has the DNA TGCAGTGCTAGAGAGGCAGGACATCAGTTCTTC.

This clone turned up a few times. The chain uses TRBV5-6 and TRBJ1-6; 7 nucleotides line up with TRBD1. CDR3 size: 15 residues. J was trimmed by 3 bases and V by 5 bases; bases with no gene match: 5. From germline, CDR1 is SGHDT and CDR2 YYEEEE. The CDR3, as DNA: TGTGCCAGCAGAGGACAGGACCGCTATAATTCACCCCTCCACTTT. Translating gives CASRGQDRYNSPLHF.

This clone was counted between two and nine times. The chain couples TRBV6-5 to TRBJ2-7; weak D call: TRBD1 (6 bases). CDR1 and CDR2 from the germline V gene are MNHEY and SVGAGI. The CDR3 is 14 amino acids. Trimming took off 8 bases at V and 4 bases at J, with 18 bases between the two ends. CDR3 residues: CASRGRQGWYEQYF. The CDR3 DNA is TGTGCCAGCCGAGGTAGGCAGGGGTGGTACGAGCAGTACTTC.

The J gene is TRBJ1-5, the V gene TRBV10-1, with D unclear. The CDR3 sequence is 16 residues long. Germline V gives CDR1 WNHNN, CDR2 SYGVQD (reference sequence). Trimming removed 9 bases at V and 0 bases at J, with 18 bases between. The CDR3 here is CARNPEAAVSNQPQHF. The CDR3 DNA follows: TGCGCCAGGAACCCGGAGGCGGCAGTTAGCAATCAGCCCCAGCATTTT.

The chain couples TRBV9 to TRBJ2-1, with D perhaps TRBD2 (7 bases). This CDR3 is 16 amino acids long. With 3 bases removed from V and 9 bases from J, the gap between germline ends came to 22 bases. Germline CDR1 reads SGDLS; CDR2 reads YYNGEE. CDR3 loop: CASSASTGGRAGEQFF. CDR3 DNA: TGTGCCAGCAGCGCTAGCACCGGGGGGCGCGCAGGTGAGCAGTTCTTC.

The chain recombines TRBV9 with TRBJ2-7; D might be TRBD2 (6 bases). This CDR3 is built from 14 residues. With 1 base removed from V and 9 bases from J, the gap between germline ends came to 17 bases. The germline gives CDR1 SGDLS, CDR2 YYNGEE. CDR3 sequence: CASSVSPGLSGQYF. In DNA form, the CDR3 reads TGTGCCAGCAGCGTATCCCCAGGACTTAGCGGGCAGTACTTC. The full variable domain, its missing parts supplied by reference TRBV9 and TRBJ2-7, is DSGVTQTPKHLITATGQRVTLRCSPRSGDLSVYWYQQSLDQGLQFLIQYYNGEERAKGNILERFSAQQFPDLHSELNLSSLELGDSALYFCASSVSPGLSGQYFGPGTRLTVT.

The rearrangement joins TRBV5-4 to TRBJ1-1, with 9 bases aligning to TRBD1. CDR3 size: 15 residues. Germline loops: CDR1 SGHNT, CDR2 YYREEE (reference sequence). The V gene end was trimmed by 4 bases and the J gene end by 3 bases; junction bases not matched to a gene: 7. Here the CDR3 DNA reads TGTGCCAGCAGCCCAGGGACAGGGTTACACACTGAAGCTTTCTTT. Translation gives CASSPGTGLHTEAFF.

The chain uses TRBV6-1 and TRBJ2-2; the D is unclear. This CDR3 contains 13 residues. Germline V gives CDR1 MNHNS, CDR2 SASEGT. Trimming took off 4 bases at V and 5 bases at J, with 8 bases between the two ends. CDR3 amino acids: CASSVPVTGELFF. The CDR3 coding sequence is TGTGCCAGCAGTGTGCCAGTAACCGGGGAGCTGTTTTTT.

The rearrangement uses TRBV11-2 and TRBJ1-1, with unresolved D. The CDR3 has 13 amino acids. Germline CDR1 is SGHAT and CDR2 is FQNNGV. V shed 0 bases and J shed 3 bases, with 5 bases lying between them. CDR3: CASSLEADTEAFF. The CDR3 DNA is TGTGCCAGCAGCTTAGAGGCGGACACTGAAGCTTTCTTT.

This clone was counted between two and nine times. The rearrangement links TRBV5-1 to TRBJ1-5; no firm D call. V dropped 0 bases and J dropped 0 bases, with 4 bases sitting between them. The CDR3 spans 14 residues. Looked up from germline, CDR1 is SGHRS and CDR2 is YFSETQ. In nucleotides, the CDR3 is TGCGCCAGCAGCTTGGACGGTAGCAATCAGCCCCAGCATTTT. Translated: CASSLDGSNQPQHF.

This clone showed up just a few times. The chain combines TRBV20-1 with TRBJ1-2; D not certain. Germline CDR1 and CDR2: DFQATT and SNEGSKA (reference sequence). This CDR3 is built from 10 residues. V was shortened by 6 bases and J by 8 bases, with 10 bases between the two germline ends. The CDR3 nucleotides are TGCAGTGCCCAGGTGGGCGGCTACACCTTC. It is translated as CSAQVGGYTF.

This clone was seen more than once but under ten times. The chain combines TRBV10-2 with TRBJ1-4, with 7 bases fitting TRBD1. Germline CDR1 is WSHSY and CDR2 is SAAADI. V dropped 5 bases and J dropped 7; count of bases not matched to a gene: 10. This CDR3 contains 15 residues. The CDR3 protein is CASSPNDRVPEKLFF. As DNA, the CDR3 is TGCGCCAGCAGTCCCAACGACAGGGTTCCTGAAAAACTGTTTTTT.

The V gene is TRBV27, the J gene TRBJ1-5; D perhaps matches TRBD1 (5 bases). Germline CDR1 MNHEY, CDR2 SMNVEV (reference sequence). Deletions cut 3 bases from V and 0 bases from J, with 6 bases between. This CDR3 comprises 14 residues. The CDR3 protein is CASSFGGSNQPQHF. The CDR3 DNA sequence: TGTGCCAGCAGTTTCGGGGGTAGCAATCAGCCCCAGCATTTT.

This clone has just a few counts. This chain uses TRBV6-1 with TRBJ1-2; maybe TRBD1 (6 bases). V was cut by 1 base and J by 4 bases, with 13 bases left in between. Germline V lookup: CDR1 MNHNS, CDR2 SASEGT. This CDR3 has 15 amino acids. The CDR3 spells CASSEVRTASYGYTF. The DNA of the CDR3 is TGTGCCAGCAGTGAAGTACGGACAGCTAGCTATGGCTACACCTTC.

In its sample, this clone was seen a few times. The CDR3 DNA reads TGCGCCAGCAGGACCGGGACAGGGACCGGGGAGCTGTTTTTT. It is translated as CASRTGTGTGELFF. V usage is TRBV10-1 and J usage is TRBJ2-2; 9 bases are a match to TRBD1. The CDR3 is made up of 14 amino acids. Losses at the gene ends were 6 bases for V and 5 bases for J; bases not matched to a gene: 4. Germline V gives CDR1 WNHNN, CDR2 SYGVQD (reference sequence).

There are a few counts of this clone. CDR3 DNA sequence: TGTGCCAGCAGCAGGGACAGGGGGGAGACCCAGTACTTC. It is translated as CASSRDRGETQYF. The V and J genes are TRBV13 and TRBJ2-5; 11 positions agree with TRBD1. The length of the CDR3 is 13 residues. V shed 5 bases, J shed 5 bases, and the junction held 1 base outside the gene matches. Germline CDR1 and CDR2: PRHDT and FYEKMQ (reference sequence).

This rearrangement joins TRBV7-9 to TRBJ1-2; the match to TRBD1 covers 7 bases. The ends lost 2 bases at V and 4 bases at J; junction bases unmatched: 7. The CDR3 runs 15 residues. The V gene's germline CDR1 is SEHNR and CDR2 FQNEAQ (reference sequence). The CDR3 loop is CASSLKGDSLYGYTF. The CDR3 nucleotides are TGTGCCAGCAGCTTAAAGGGGGACAGCCTCTATGGCTACACCTTC.